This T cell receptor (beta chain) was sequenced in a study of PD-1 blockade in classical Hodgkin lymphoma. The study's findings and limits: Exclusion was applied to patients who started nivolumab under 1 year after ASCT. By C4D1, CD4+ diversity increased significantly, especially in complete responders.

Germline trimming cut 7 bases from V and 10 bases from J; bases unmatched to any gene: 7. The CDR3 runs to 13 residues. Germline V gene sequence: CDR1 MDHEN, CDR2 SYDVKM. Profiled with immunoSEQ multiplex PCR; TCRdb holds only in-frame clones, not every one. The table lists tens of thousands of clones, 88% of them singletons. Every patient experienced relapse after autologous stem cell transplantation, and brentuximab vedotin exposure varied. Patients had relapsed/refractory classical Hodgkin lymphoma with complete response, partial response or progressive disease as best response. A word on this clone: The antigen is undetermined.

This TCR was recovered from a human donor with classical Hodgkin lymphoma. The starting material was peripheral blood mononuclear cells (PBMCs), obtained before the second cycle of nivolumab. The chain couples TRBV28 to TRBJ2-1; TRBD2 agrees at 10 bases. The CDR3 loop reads CASKLAGIREQFF. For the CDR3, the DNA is TGTGCCAGCAAACTAGCGGGGATTCGGGAGCAGTTCTTC.